The rows below give T cell receptor beta chains drawn from one sample of a study of T cells after yellow fever vaccination. MiXCR was run by TCRdb on the 5' RACE reads, yielding one entry per CDR3 protein. The sample includes roughly 500,000 distinct CDR3 sequences, approximately 21% of them seen just once. Sequencing used PBMCs, obtained 15 days after the yellow fever booster vaccination. Receptors were obtained from a young man who received the YFV17D yellow fever vaccine. Each CDR3 is given with its conserved first and last residue. The D gene is left open where the match is weak. Not all rows give a size; the values are once, few, many and, for expanded clones, a class.

J gene	D gene	clone size	V gene	CDR3 protein	CDR3 DNA
TRBJ2-3	-	few	TRBV20-1	CSAPTGQHLGTDTQYF	TGCAGTGCTCCCACGGGTCAGCATCTGGGCACAGATACGCAGTATTTT
TRBJ2-5	-	-	TRBV7-6	CASSLGTGVEETQYF	TGTGCCAGCAGCTTAGGAACGGGGGTGGAAGAGACCCAGTACTTC
TRBJ2-2	-	-	TRBV6-5	CASSYGRMNTGELFF	TGTGCCAGCAGTTACGGGAGAATGAACACCGGGGAGCTGTTTTTT
TRBJ1-1	-	-	TRBV29-1	CSVAYRGTEAFF	TGCAGCGTTGCATATAGGGGGACTGAAGCTTTCTTT
TRBJ1-1	-	few	TRBV3-1	CASSWAWGTEAFF	TGTGCCAGCAGCTGGGCTTGGGGCACTGAAGCTTTCTTT
TRBJ2-7	-	-	TRBV21-1	CARGTAYEQYF	TGTGCCAGGGGGACAGCCTACGAGCAGTACTTC
TRBJ2-3	TRBD1	few	TRBV5-6	CASSSAGTGASGTQYF	TGTGCCAGCAGTTCAGCCGGGACAGGGGCCTCGGGTACGCAGTATTTT
TRBJ2-5	TRBD1	-	TRBV10-3	CAISEPWTGVLETQYF	TGTGCCATCAGTGAGCCCTGGACAGGGGTTTTGGAGACCCAGTACTTC
TRBJ2-7	TRBD2	-	TRBV20-1	CSAREGILAGSYEQYF	TGCAGTGCTAGAGAGGGTATACTAGCGGGGTCCTACGAGCAGTACTTC
TRBJ2-5	-	-	TRBV20-1	CSARGVVFLETQYF	TGCAGTGCTAGAGGGGTTGTTTTCTTGGAGACCCAGTACTTC
TRBJ2-4	TRBD1	few	TRBV24-1	CATSDNAPGQGINIQYF	TGTGCCACCAGTGATAATGCGCCGGGACAGGGGATAAACATTCAGTACTTC
TRBJ2-1	TRBD1	-	TRBV6-1	CASTRTEGTGEQFF	TGTGCCAGCACCCGGACAGAGGGGACAGGTGAGCAGTTCTTC
TRBJ2-1	TRBD2	few	TRBV14	CASSSRRTSGTNEQFF	TGTGCCAGCAGCTCCCGACGGACTAGCGGGACTAATGAGCAGTTCTTC
TRBJ2-5	-	few	TRBV5-1	CASSLQAGPQYF	TGCGCCAGCAGCTTGCAAGCCGGACCCCAGTACTTC
TRBJ1-1	TRBD1	few	TRBV4-3	CASSPQGGAQAFF	TGCGCCAGCAGCCCGCAGGGGGGGGCTCAAGCTTTCTTT
TRBJ2-1	TRBD2	-	TRBV7-2	CASSLTSATYNEQFF	TGTGCCAGCAGCTTAACTAGCGCTACCTACAATGAGCAGTTCTTC
TRBJ2-5	TRBD2	few	TRBV7-9	CASSLAPAGEMETQYF	TGTGCCAGCAGCTTAGCTCCAGCGGGAGAGATGGAGACCCAGTACTTC
TRBJ2-1	TRBD2	-	TRBV7-9	CASSYEVLAVYNEQFF	TGTGCCAGCAGCTATGAGGTACTAGCGGTTTACAATGAGCAGTTCTTC
TRBJ2-1	TRBD2	-	TRBV7-2	CASTATSSGSNEQFF	TGTGCCAGCACCGCCACTAGCAGCGGGAGTAATGAGCAGTTCTTC
TRBJ1-1	-	few	TRBV5-1	CASTLLSENTEAFF	TGCGCCAGTACCTTACTCAGCGAGAACACTGAAGCTTTCTTT
TRBJ2-1	TRBD1	few	TRBV7-2	CASSTRQGGSYNEQFF	TGTGCCAGCAGCACACGACAGGGTGGATCCTACAATGAGCAGTTCTTC
TRBJ2-1	TRBD2	few	TRBV14	CASSQALAGGLVQFF	TGTGCCAGCAGCCAAGCGCTAGCGGGAGGTTTGGTGCAGTTCTTC
TRBJ1-1	TRBD1	few	TRBV7-2	CASSARQGINTEAFF	TGTGCCAGCAGCGCCCGACAGGGAATAAACACTGAAGCTTTCTTT
TRBJ2-1	TRBD2	few	TRBV29-1	CNVGSSGRSNEQFF	TGCAACGTTGGTTCTAGCGGGAGAAGTAATGAGCAGTTCTTC
TRBJ2-5	TRBD1	-	TRBV7-9	CASSTSRGLGETQYF	TGTGCCAGCAGCACCAGCAGGGGGCTCGGGGAGACCCAGTACTTC
TRBJ2-3	-	-	TRBV11-2	CASSLGGISDTQYF	TGTGCCAGCAGCTTAGGTGGGATCTCAGATACGCAGTATTTT
TRBJ2-2	-	few	TRBV7-9	CASSQRGTNPNTGELFF	TGTGCCAGCAGTCAAAGAGGGACGAACCCTAACACCGGGGAGCTGTTTTTT